The rows below give T cell receptor beta chains drawn from one sample of a study of T cell responses to AZD1222 COVID-19 vaccine. The assay was immunoSEQ multiplex PCR, and TCRdb's table has in-frame clones only and misses some. The sample lists 130,000 or so clones; over 90% were seen once. Sample: peripheral blood, taken on day 0 of AZD1222 vaccination. Receptors were obtained from an adult in good health. Each CDR3 is given with its conserved first and last residue. D genes are given only for firm matches. For some rows the clone size is stated as once, few or many, or as a class when expanded; others skip it.

v_gene: TRBV6-5
j_gene: TRBJ1-2
abundance: NA
d_gene: TRBD1
CDR3nt: TGTGCCAGCAGTTACTCGGCAGGGGGGAACTATGGCTACACCTTC
CDR3aa: CASSYSAGGNYGYTF

v_gene: TRBV28
j_gene: TRBJ1-5
abundance: NA
d_gene: NA
CDR3nt: TGTGCAGCAGAGGAGGTCGGCAATCAGCCCCAGCATTTT
CDR3aa: CAAEEVGNQPQHF

v_gene: TRBV6-6
j_gene: TRBJ1-5
abundance: NA
d_gene: NA
CDR3nt: TGTGCCAGCAGCCCCAGTGACAGCCAGCAGCCCCAGCATTTT
CDR3aa: CASSPSDSQQPQHF

v_gene: TRBV9
j_gene: TRBJ2-6
abundance: NA
d_gene: NA
CDR3nt: TGTGCCAGCAGCGTAGTGGGATCTGGGGCCAACGTCCTGACTTTC
CDR3aa: CASSVVGSGANVLTF

v_gene: TRBV5-4
j_gene: TRBJ1-2
abundance: few
d_gene: NA
CDR3nt: TGTGCCAGCAGCTTGGACAAGGGGCACTATGGCTACACCTTC
CDR3aa: CASSLDKGHYGYTF

v_gene: TRBV27
j_gene: TRBJ1-2
abundance: NA
d_gene: TRBD1
CDR3nt: TGTGCCAGCGAGGAGCACAGGGGCTATGGCTACACCTTC
CDR3aa: CASEEHRGYGYTF

v_gene: TRBV3-1/TRBV3-2
j_gene: TRBJ1-3
abundance: few
d_gene: NA
CDR3nt: TGTGCCAGCAGCCAAGATCTACTGTCCTCTGGAAACACCATATATTTT
CDR3aa: CASSQDLLSSGNTIYF

v_gene: TRBV24-1
j_gene: TRBJ2-1
abundance: NA
d_gene: NA
CDR3nt: TGTGCCACCAGTGATGTAGGGAGCAATGAGCAGTTCTTC
CDR3aa: CATSDVGSNEQFF

v_gene: TRBV28
j_gene: TRBJ2-2
abundance: NA
d_gene: NA
CDR3nt: TGTGCCAGCAGTTCAGGACAGCCCGGCGGGGAGCTGTTTTTT
CDR3aa: CASSSGQPGGELFF

v_gene: TRBV2
j_gene: TRBJ2-1
abundance: NA
d_gene: NA
CDR3nt: TGTGCCAGCAGGGAGGACGGTAACAATGAGCAGTTCTTC
CDR3aa: CASREDGNNEQFF

v_gene: TRBV10-3
j_gene: TRBJ2-2
abundance: once
d_gene: TRBD2
CDR3nt: TGTGCCATCAGTGAGTCGGGAGGGAGCACCGGGGAGCTGTTTTTT
CDR3aa: CAISESGGSTGELFF

v_gene: TRBV25-1
j_gene: TRBJ1-6
abundance: NA
d_gene: NA
CDR3nt: TGTGCCAGCAACAGGGCCCACTCCCTCCCCCTCCACTTT
CDR3aa: CASNRAHSLPLHF

v_gene: TRBV2
j_gene: TRBJ2-4
abundance: NA
d_gene: TRBD2
CDR3nt: TGTGCCAGCAGTGACCCTAGCGGGGCAAAAAACATTCAGTACTTC
CDR3aa: CASSDPSGAKNIQYF

v_gene: TRBV5-4
j_gene: TRBJ2-7
abundance: NA
d_gene: TRBD1
CDR3nt: TGTGCCAGCAGCTCACCGGGACAGGGGACCTACGAGCAGTACTTC
CDR3aa: CASSSPGQGTYEQYF

v_gene: TRBV4-1
j_gene: TRBJ2-7
abundance: NA
d_gene: NA
CDR3nt: TGCGCCAGCAGCCAAGGTTTACTAGGCGGAGGGGGCGAGCAGTACTTC
CDR3aa: CASSQGLLGGGGEQYF

v_gene: TRBV20-1
j_gene: TRBJ1-3
abundance: once
d_gene: NA
CDR3nt: TGCAGTGCTAGTGAGGGAGACTCTGGAAACACCATATATTTT
CDR3aa: CSASEGDSGNTIYF

v_gene: TRBV19
j_gene: TRBJ2-6
abundance: NA
d_gene: NA
CDR3nt: TGTGCCAGTAGTATAGACAGAACGTCGCTACCTGGGGCCAACGTCCTGACTTTC
CDR3aa: CASSIDRTSLPGANVLTF

v_gene: TRBV7-2
j_gene: TRBJ1-2
abundance: NA
d_gene: NA
CDR3nt: TGTGCCAGCAGCTTACAGATTAAGGATGGCTACACCTTC
CDR3aa: CASSLQIKDGYTF

v_gene: TRBV5-4
j_gene: TRBJ2-5
abundance: NA
d_gene: NA
CDR3nt: TGTGCCAGCAGTAGGTCGGGGAATAGGGAGACCCAGTACTTC
CDR3aa: CASSRSGNRETQYF

v_gene: TRBV13
j_gene: TRBJ1-5
abundance: NA
d_gene: TRBD1
CDR3nt: TGTGCCAGCAGCTCGGGACAGGCGGGTCAGCCCCAGCATTTT
CDR3aa: CASSSGQAGQPQHF

v_gene: TRBV19
j_gene: TRBJ1-6
abundance: NA
d_gene: NA
CDR3nt: TGTGCCAGTAGTCCAGCAGGGAATAATTCACCCCTCCACTTT
CDR3aa: CASSPAGNNSPLHF

v_gene: TRBV19
j_gene: TRBJ1-6
abundance: once
d_gene: TRBD1
CDR3nt: TGTGCCAGTAGTAGGGACAGCTCCTATAATTCACCCCTCCACTTT
CDR3aa: CASSRDSSYNSPLHF

v_gene: TRBV9
j_gene: TRBJ2-1
abundance: NA
d_gene: TRBD2
CDR3nt: TGTGCCAGCAGCCTAAGCGGGGGGTCCTACAATGAGCAGTTCTTC
CDR3aa: CASSLSGGSYNEQFF

v_gene: TRBV28
j_gene: TRBJ2-6
abundance: once
d_gene: NA
CDR3nt: TGTGCCAGCAGTTTAGCCCACTCTGGGGCCAACGTCCTGACTTTC
CDR3aa: CASSLAHSGANVLTF

v_gene: TRBV9
j_gene: TRBJ1-4
abundance: NA
d_gene: NA
CDR3nt: TGTGCCAGCAGCCCCAGGCCTTCGGAGGGAAAACTGTTTTTT
CDR3aa: CASSPRPSEGKLFF

v_gene: TRBV13
j_gene: TRBJ1-6
abundance: NA
d_gene: NA
CDR3nt: TGTGCCAGCAGCTTAGGGGGGACGGCGAGCTCCTATAATTCACCCCTCCACTTT
CDR3aa: CASSLGGTASSYNSPLHF

v_gene: TRBV11-2
j_gene: TRBJ2-6
abundance: once
d_gene: NA
CDR3nt: TGTGCCAGCACCCCCTTCAGCTCTGGGGCCAACGTCCTGACTTTC
CDR3aa: CASTPFSSGANVLTF

v_gene: TRBV2
j_gene: TRBJ1-5
abundance: NA
d_gene: NA
CDR3nt: TGTGCCAGCAGTGGTGGCCGCGAGGATCCCCAGCATTTT
CDR3aa: CASSGGREDPQHF

v_gene: TRBV19
j_gene: TRBJ1-4
abundance: NA
d_gene: TRBD1
CDR3nt: TGTGCCAGTAGTGCCGACAGGGAGGAAAAACTGTTTTTT
CDR3aa: CASSADREEKLFF

v_gene: TRBV30
j_gene: TRBJ1-2
abundance: NA
d_gene: NA
CDR3nt: TGTGCCTGGAGTGTGGCGGGGGGCAGAATCTATGGCTACACCTTC
CDR3aa: CAWSVAGGRIYGYTF

v_gene: TRBV27
j_gene: TRBJ1-6
abundance: NA
d_gene: TRBD1
CDR3nt: TGTGCCAGCAGTAGGACAGGGGGCATCGTTGATTCACCCCTCCACTTT
CDR3aa: CASSRTGGIVDSPLHF

v_gene: TRBV7-9
j_gene: TRBJ2-5
abundance: NA
d_gene: TRBD1
CDR3nt: TGTGCCAGCAGAACGACAGGGTCAGAGACCCAGTACTTC
CDR3aa: CASRTTGSETQYF

v_gene: TRBV18
j_gene: TRBJ2-7
abundance: NA
d_gene: TRBD2
CDR3nt: TGTGCCAGCTCACAGGGACTAGTTTCCTACGAGCAGTACTTC
CDR3aa: CASSQGLVSYEQYF

v_gene: TRBV6-5
j_gene: TRBJ2-1
abundance: NA
d_gene: TRBD1
CDR3nt: TGTGCCAGTGGGACAGGGGTTGGCAATGAGCAGTTCTTC
CDR3aa: CASGTGVGNEQFF

v_gene: TRBV6-1
j_gene: TRBJ1-1
abundance: NA
d_gene: NA
CDR3nt: TGTGCCAGCAGTGAACCGAATCGGCTAACTGAAGCTTTCTTT
CDR3aa: CASSEPNRLTEAFF

v_gene: TRBV5-1
j_gene: TRBJ2-2
abundance: NA
d_gene: NA
CDR3nt: TGCGCCAGCAGCTTGATGAGTGGGGGGTTCGCCGGGGAGCTGTTTTTT
CDR3aa: CASSLMSGGFAGELFF

v_gene: TRBV3-1/TRBV3-2
j_gene: TRBJ2-1
abundance: NA
d_gene: NA
CDR3nt: TGTGCCAGCGGGGACTCGAGCTCCTACAATGAGCAGTTCTTC
CDR3aa: CASGDSSSYNEQFF

v_gene: TRBV5-5
j_gene: TRBJ2-7
abundance: NA
d_gene: NA
CDR3nt: TGTGCCAGCAGCGTATCTTTAGGATATTCCTACGAGCAGTACTTC
CDR3aa: CASSVSLGYSYEQYF

v_gene: TRBV2
j_gene: TRBJ1-4
abundance: once
d_gene: TRBD1
CDR3nt: TGTGCCAGCAGATTGGGGACAGGGGCTAATGAAAAACTGTTTTTT
CDR3aa: CASRLGTGANEKLFF

v_gene: TRBV19
j_gene: TRBJ1-2
abundance: once
d_gene: NA
CDR3nt: TGTGCCAGTAGTATAGCCGTGGGCGGGTACTATGGCTACACCTTC
CDR3aa: CASSIAVGGYYGYTF

v_gene: TRBV13
j_gene: TRBJ1-6
abundance: NA
d_gene: NA
CDR3nt: TGTGCCAGCAGCTTGGGTGAGGTCAGGGATTCACCCCTCCACTTT
CDR3aa: CASSLGEVRDSPLHF

v_gene: TRBV27
j_gene: TRBJ2-4
abundance: NA
d_gene: NA
CDR3nt: TGTGCCAGCTCCCCCCAGGCGGCAGCCAAAAACATTCAGTACTTC
CDR3aa: CASSPQAAAKNIQYF

v_gene: TRBV21-1
j_gene: TRBJ2-7
abundance: NA
d_gene: NA
CDR3nt: TGTGCCAGCAGGACAGGGTCCGCCTACGAGCAGTACTTC
CDR3aa: CASRTGSAYEQYF

v_gene: TRBV5-1
j_gene: TRBJ2-1
abundance: NA
d_gene: NA
CDR3nt: TGCGCCAGCAGCTTGGGGCAGGAAATACCCAATGAGCAGTTCTTC
CDR3aa: CASSLGQEIPNEQFF

v_gene: TRBV18
j_gene: TRBJ2-3
abundance: NA
d_gene: NA
CDR3nt: TGTGCCAGCTCAGCCAACGGGGGAGCCGGGGTTACAGATACGCAGTATTTT
CDR3aa: CASSANGGAGVTDTQYF

v_gene: TRBV6-5
j_gene: TRBJ2-7
abundance: NA
d_gene: TRBD2
CDR3nt: TGTGCCAGCAGACTAGCGGGGGACTACGAGCAGTACTTC
CDR3aa: CASRLAGDYEQYF

v_gene: TRBV7-2
j_gene: TRBJ2-7
abundance: NA
d_gene: TRBD1
CDR3nt: TGTGCCAGCAGCCTGCAGGGGGCGAACGAGCAGTACTTC
CDR3aa: CASSLQGANEQYF

v_gene: TRBV4-1
j_gene: TRBJ1-1
abundance: once
d_gene: NA
CDR3nt: TGCGCCAGCAGCCAAGATGCCGGGCTGGAAGCTTTCTTT
CDR3aa: CASSQDAGLEAFF

v_gene: TRBV5-6
j_gene: TRBJ1-5
abundance: NA
d_gene: NA
CDR3nt: TGTGCCAGCAGCTTGGGAACAGATCAGCCCCAGCATTTT
CDR3aa: CASSLGTDQPQHF

v_gene: TRBV19
j_gene: TRBJ2-7
abundance: NA
d_gene: TRBD1
CDR3nt: TGTGCCAGTAGTCCTTGGACCGGGACAGGGGGCAACGAGCAGTACTTC
CDR3aa: CASSPWTGTGGNEQYF

v_gene: TRBV10-2
j_gene: TRBJ1-1
abundance: once
d_gene: TRBD1
CDR3nt: TGCGCCAGCAGTGAAAAAAGGGACAGGGAAGTGGCTGAAGCTTTCTTT
CDR3aa: CASSEKRDREVAEAFF

v_gene: TRBV6-5
j_gene: TRBJ2-2
abundance: NA
d_gene: TRBD2
CDR3nt: TGTGCCAGCGTGCGGGGGTCCCCGAACACCGGGGAGCTGTTTTTT
CDR3aa: CASVRGSPNTGELFF

v_gene: TRBV11-2
j_gene: TRBJ1-4
abundance: NA
d_gene: NA
CDR3nt: TGTGCCAGCAGCTTAGGTCAGGGTGGAGGTGAAAAACTGTTTTTT
CDR3aa: CASSLGQGGGEKLFF

v_gene: TRBV19
j_gene: TRBJ2-1
abundance: NA
d_gene: NA
CDR3nt: TGTGCCACCGACAAGTACAATGAGCAGTTCTTC
CDR3aa: CATDKYNEQFF

v_gene: TRBV2
j_gene: TRBJ1-5
abundance: NA
d_gene: NA
CDR3nt: TGTGCCAGCGGAGGGCAGCCAATTCAGCCCCAGCATTTT
CDR3aa: CASGGQPIQPQHF